The TCR beta chain described here comes from a study of blood T cell repertoires in COVID-19. For the study at large: There were acute and convalescent COVID-19 samples, and they came from the United States, Italy and Spain.

The authors' processing: Amplification with reference gene primers provided the estimates of nucleated cell counts. Method: immunoSEQ multiplex PCR; TCRdb's copy keeps in-frame clones and lacks some. V and J calls and clone size are copied from that table; D and trimming were computed from the DNA. The table has roughly 220,000 clones, under 90% seen once. Germline CDR1 is SGHTA and CDR2 is FQGNSA. The CDR3 has 14 amino acids. Trimming cost V 5 bases and J 4 bases; bases outside gene matches: 6. V gene TRBV7-2 combines with J gene TRBJ1-2; TRBD1 matches 8 bases. The sequenced sample was peripheral blood. This sequence was found in a man older than 75 with acute or convalescent COVID-19. The CDR3 DNA reads as TGTGCCAGCAGCCAGGGGGCCAGCTTCTATGGCTACACCTTC. This gives the protein CASSQGASFYGYTF.